The 21 T cell receptor beta chains reported below all come from one sample, sequenced in a study of post-analysis software for immune sequencing data. Libraries were made from TCR beta cDNA, and they carried unique molecular identifiers. TCRdb reprocessed the PCR reads via MiXCR and lists one record per CDR3 protein. The data contain roughly 430,000 distinct CDR3 sequences, roughly 40% of them singletons. Their antigens remain unidentified. Overall study findings and caveats: The study found TRBV5-6, TRBV5-1 and TRBV20-1 among several TRBV segments more frequent in patients than controls.

Material: blood. All receptors come from a girl aged 2 to 10 with multiple sclerosis.

Points on this clonotype: This could be a read error, since a much larger clone is one nucleotide away. V and J are TRBV11-2 and TRBJ2-7, with 7 bases lining up with TRBD2. Germline loops: CDR1 SGHAT, CDR2 FQNNGV. This CDR3 has 14 residues. CDR3 sequence reads: CASSLGLPTYGQYF. The CDR3 DNA sequence: TGTGCCAGCAGCTTGGGACTACCTACCTACGGGCAGTACTTC.

In this sample, this clonotype turned up a few times. This chain uses TRBV2 with TRBJ2-5; D is possibly TRBD2 (6 bases). Trimming took 4 bases from V and 1 from J, leaving 13 bases between them. CDR1 is SNHLY and CDR2 is FYNNEI in the germline V gene. CDR3 size: 15 residues. In DNA form, the CDR3 reads TGTGCCAGCAGTGGTCAAGCGGGCCTCCAAGAGACCCAGTACTTC. It codes for CASSGQAGLQETQYF.

This chain links TRBV11-2 with TRBJ2-4; TRBD1 agrees at 9 bases. The J call may be faulty, since TRBJ2-7 better matches the DNA end. Per germline, CDR1 SGHAT and CDR2 FQNNGV. The CDR3 is 15 amino acids. CDR3 DNA sequence: TGTGCCAGCAGCTTACATGGGACAGGGCCCTACGAGCAGTACTTC. Translation: CASSLHGTGPYEQYF.

This clonotype showed up just a few times. The chain employs TRBV20-1 and TRBJ2-1; 10 nucleotides match TRBD2. J was trimmed by 8 bases and V by 3 bases; bases with no gene match: 13. CDR1 DFQATT and CDR2 SNEGSKA come from the germline V gene (reference sequence). This CDR3 comprises 16 residues. The CDR3: CSARAPSGRGNYEQFF. The CDR3 DNA is TGCAGTGCTAGGGCGCCAAGCGGGAGGGGAAACTATGAGCAGTTCTTC.

The V and J genes are TRBV6-6 and TRBJ2-5, with D perhaps matching TRBD2 (5 bases). Germline V CDR1 and CDR2: MNHNY, SVGAGI (reference sequence). Deletions cut 6 bases from V and 5 bases from J, with 19 bases between. The CDR3 has 15 amino acids. This CDR3 reads CASSPPGSARETQYF. CDR3 DNA sequence: TGTGCCAGCAGCCCCCCGGGAAGCGCTCGGGAGACCCAGTACTTC.

The rearrangement uses TRBV28 and TRBJ1-1; a weak D match, TRBD1 (6 bases). The CDR3 has 14 amino acids. The germline gives CDR1 MDHEN, CDR2 SYDVKM. Trimming shortened V by 2 bases and J by 5 bases, and 12 bases separated the two germline ends. CDR3 region: CASSLPGEGTEAFF. In DNA, the CDR3 is TGTGCCAGCAGTTTACCAGGGGAGGGTACTGAAGCTTTCTTT.

This clonotype has a handful of counts. The chain is built from TRBV4-1 and TRBJ2-5; D uncertain. The last part of the DNA fits TRBJ2-7 better; the J call may be wrong. CDR3 length: 15 amino acids. Germline CDR1 and CDR2: MGHRA and YSYEKL. The DNA for the CDR3 is TGCGCCAGCAGCCAAGAGGGCACTGGGCTCCCCGAGCAGTACTTC. It encodes CASSQEGTGLPEQYF.

The rearrangement uses TRBV5-1 and TRBJ1-1; perhaps TRBD1 as D (6 bases). V was shortened by 4 bases and J by 0 bases, with 16 bases between the two germline ends. The CDR3 extends over 16 amino acids. In germline, CDR1 is SGHRS, CDR2 YFSETQ. For the CDR3, the DNA is TGCGCCAGCAGCATCCCAAAACAGGGTCTGAACACTGAAGCTTTCTTT. Protein: CASSIPKQGLNTEAFF.

In this sample, this clonotype turned up a few times. The chain combines TRBV20-1 with TRBJ2-7; 9 bases agree with TRBD2. This CDR3 comprises 14 residues. Germline trimming cut 3 bases from V and 3 bases from J; bases unmatched to any gene: 6. Germline lookup yields CDR1 DFQATT and CDR2 SNEGSKA (reference sequence). The CDR3 spells CSASLGTSLYEQYF. CDR3 in DNA: TGCAGTGCTAGCCTCGGGACTAGCCTCTACGAGCAGTACTTC.

This chain links TRBV5-1 with TRBJ1-4, with 10 bases aligning to TRBD1. Trimming cost V 0 bases and J 6 bases; bases outside gene matches: 2. Germline loops: CDR1 SGHRS, CDR2 YFSETQ. The CDR3 is 15 residues long. The CDR3 sequence: CASSLEGTGDEKLFF. For the CDR3, the DNA is TGCGCCAGCAGCTTGGAGGGGACAGGGGATGAAAAACTGTTTTTT.

The V gene is TRBV20-1, the J gene TRBJ1-5; tentative D call: TRBD1 (5 bases). The CDR3 covers 15 residues. CDR1 is DFQATT, CDR2 SNEGSKA, per germline (reference sequence). V lost 2 bases and J 4 bases, leaving 15 bases between the germline ends. CDR3 sequence reads: CSARSGPNWNQPQHF. Written as DNA, the CDR3 is TGCAGTGCTAGATCGGGACCCAATTGGAATCAGCCCCAGCATTTT.

This clonotype was seen repeatedly, ten times or more. The chain joins TRBV5-1 to TRBJ2-7; no clear D. Germline V lookup: CDR1 SGHRS, CDR2 YFSETQ. Trimming left V 0 bases short and J 0 bases short, with 4 bases between. This CDR3 spans 13 amino acids. The CDR3 sequence: CASSLVSSYEQYF. The CDR3 DNA reads TGCGCCAGCAGCTTGGTGAGCTCCTACGAGCAGTACTTC.

Only a few counts were recorded for this clonotype. J is TRBJ2-1 and V is TRBV7-2; 10 bases line up with TRBD2. Germline loops: CDR1 SGHTA, CDR2 FQGNSA. The CDR3 has 16 residues. The junction had 7 bases not matched to a gene; V was cut back by 5 bases and J by 3 bases. This chain's CDR3 is CASSARLAGGYNEQFF. CDR3 nucleotide sequence: TGTGCCAGCAGCGCCCGACTAGCGGGTGGCTACAATGAGCAGTTCTTC.

The sample holds a few counts of this clonotype. CDR3 protein: CSATPFGQGPYEQYF. The DNA of the CDR3 is TGCAGTGCTACCCCTTTTGGACAGGGCCCCTACGAGCAGTACTTC. V and J are TRBV20-1 and TRBJ2-7, with 8 bases fitting TRBD1. Germline CDR1 DFQATT, CDR2 SNEGSKA (reference sequence). The ends lost 4 bases at V and 2 bases at J; junction bases unmatched: 10. The CDR3 has 15 residues.

The rearrangement joins TRBV5-6 to TRBJ2-3; the match to TRBD2 covers 7 bases. Looked up from germline, CDR1 is SGHDT and CDR2 is YYEEEE. The CDR3 spans 16 residues. V gave up 2 bases and J gave up 4 bases; unmatched junction bases: 10. CDR3: CASSFVTSLTPDTQYF. The CDR3 region has the DNA TGTGCCAGCAGCTTTGTGACTAGCCTAACCCCAGATACGCAGTATTTT. Looking up the rest from reference TRBV5-6 and TRBJ2-3 gives the full variable domain: DAGVTQSPTHLIKTRGQQVTLRCSPKSGHDTVSWYQQALGQGPQFIFQYYEEEERQRGNFPDRFSGHQFPNYSSELNVNALLLGDSALYLCASSFVTSLTPDTQYFGPGTRLTVL.

This clonotype was recorded a few times. The genes are TRBV4-3 and TRBJ2-1; 13 bases are shared with TRBD2. This CDR3 contains 16 residues. Per the germline V gene, CDR1 is LGHNA and CDR2 is YSLEER. V gave up 1 base and J gave up 9 bases; unmatched junction bases: 6. CDR3 sequence: CASSQGLAGGIAEQFF. The DNA of the CDR3 is TGCGCCAGCAGCCAAGGACTAGCGGGAGGCATTGCTGAGCAGTTCTTC.

This clonotype appeared a few times. The genes are TRBV7-2 and TRBJ1-1, with D tentatively TRBD1 (6 bases). V dropped 5 bases and J dropped 0 bases, with 13 bases sitting between them. Germline V lookup: CDR1 SGHTA, CDR2 FQGNSA. The CDR3 totals 15 residues. This CDR3 reads CASSPVDSMNTEAFF. The CDR3 DNA follows: TGTGCCAGCAGCCCCGTGGACAGCATGAACACTGAAGCTTTCTTT.

V is TRBV5-1 and J is TRBJ1-6, with unresolved D. V dropped 0 bases and J dropped 10 bases, with 11 bases sitting between them. Germline CDR1 and CDR2: SGHRS and YFSETQ. This CDR3 spans 14 amino acids. As DNA, the CDR3 is TGCGCCAGCAGCTTGGTCTTTAAGGGATCACCCCTCCACTTT. This sequence encodes CASSLVFKGSPLHF.

This clonotype has just one count. The rearrangement uses TRBV5-1 and TRBJ2-7; D ambiguous. The CDR3 length is 16 residues. V gave up 4 bases and J gave up 0 bases, with 17 bases separating them. Germline V CDR1 and CDR2: SGHRS, YFSETQ. This CDR3 reads CASSPDGMSSSYEQYF. The CDR3 bases are TGCGCCAGCAGCCCGGACGGAATGAGTAGCTCCTACGAGCAGTACTTC.

The chain is built from TRBV11-2 and TRBJ2-5, with D perhaps matching TRBD1 (5 bases). The CDR3 has 13 amino acids. Trimming stripped 3 bases from V and 5 bases from J, with 10 bases between. Germline V gene data show CDR1 as SGHAT and CDR2 as FQNNGV. The CDR3 spells CASSFLGAETQYF. The CDR3 nucleotides read TGTGCCAGCAGCTTTTTAGGGGCTGAGACCCAGTACTTC.

This clonotype has a handful of counts. CDR3 sequence: CASSRSGYSTDTQYF. The CDR3 DNA is TGTGCCAGCAGTCGATCAGGTTATAGCACAGATACGCAGTATTTT. The chain joins TRBV6-5 to TRBJ2-3; D gene unclear. The CDR3 runs to 15 residues. Trimming removed 5 bases at V and 0 bases at J, with 12 bases between. CDR1 and CDR2 from the germline V gene are MNHEY and SVGAGI.